The clone carrying this T cell receptor (beta chain) occurred once. The antigen remains undetermined. The data belong to a study of cytomegalovirus exposure and HLA in healthy donors. Study background: Later, an analysis reported that the 120 or so validation repertoires had used the same platform as the approximately 660 first-cohort repertoires. Study results and caveats: TCR clusters originating in the first cohort tended to co-occur in the roughly 110 validation repertoires, according to a later analysis. The listing of 150 to 200 TCR beta chains classed them as cytomegalovirus-associated. Reports credit the classifier with highly specific, highly sensitive diagnosis of cytomegalovirus status.

Trimming took 6 bases from V and 5 from J, leaving 19 bases between them. The CDR3 has 15 amino acids. Germline V gives CDR1 KGHSH, CDR2 LQKENI. Using immunoSEQ multiplex PCR, the repertoire was profiled, and TCRdb retains in-frame clones only, with some absent. Of approximately 58,000 clones listed, roughly 90% were seen once; the top ten hold approximately 2.1%. This sequence joins TRBV18 and TRBJ1-1, with D possibly matching TRBD1 (6 bases). The material sequenced was PBMCs. This sequence originates from a woman aged 25 to 39 in good health and CMV-seronegative. CDR3 DNA: TGTGCCAGCTCCCAACAGGGAGGGCAGAGTACTGAAGCTTTCTTT. Amino acid sequence: CASSQQGGQSTEAFF.